Described below is a single T cell receptor (beta chain) sequence and its context. Antigen unknown. The table came from immunoSEQ multiplex PCR; TCRdb's copy has only in-frame clones and leaves some out. Among roughly 48,000 clones listed, about four fifths were seen once. This entry is derived from a study of OX40 agonist ivuxolimab in advanced cancers. At the level of the study: Clinicians treated patients with ivuxolimab, an agonistic anti-OX40 (CD134) antibody.

The study's findings and limits: Averaging showed that CD8+ T cells had more expanded clones than CD4+ did. At doses 0.1 to 3.0 mg/kg, CD4+ and CD8+ clones expanded.

This sample comprised CD4+ or CD8+ T cells sorted from blood, obtained in a trial of the OX40 agonist ivuxolimab. This receptor was identified in an adult with an advanced solid tumor such as melanoma, head and neck, liver or kidney cancer.

The CDR3 spells CASSQEQSGGPGEQYF. For the CDR3, the DNA is TGTGCCAGCAGCCAAGAGCAAAGCGGGGGGCCGGGCGAGCAGTACTTC. J is TRBJ2-7 and V is TRBV4-2; 9 bases are shared with TRBD2. Trimming took 0 bases from V and 6 from J; bases not matched to a gene: 9. The CDR3 runs to 16 residues. The germline CDR1 and CDR2 sequences are LGHNA and YNFKEQ.